Here is one T cell receptor beta chain with its context. These data belong to a study of cytomegalovirus exposure and HLA in healthy donors. Repertoires were generated with immunoSEQ multiplex PCR, while TCRdb's copy carries only in-frame clones and drops some. The data contain approximately 120,000 clones, 90% to 97% of them singletons. The sample taken for sequencing was PBMCs. The TCR was taken from a man aged 18-30 years in good health and CMV-seronegative.

CDR3 sequence reads: CASSPPGASGSADTQYF. CDR3 DNA: TGTGCCAGCAGCCCGCCCGGGGCTAGCGGGAGCGCAGATACGCAGTATTTT. This chain connects TRBV7-3 to TRBJ2-3; 10 bases are shared with TRBD2. Per the germline V gene, CDR1 is SGHTA and CDR2 is FQGTGA. Trimming took 5 bases from V and 4 from J; bases not matched to a gene: 12. This CDR3 comprises 17 residues. The full variable domain, completed using reference TRBV7-3 and TRBJ2-3, is GAGVSQTPSNKVTEKGKYVELRCDPISGHTALYWYRQSLGQGPEFLIYFQGTGAADDSGLPNDRFFAVRPEGSVSTLKIQRTERGDSAVYLCASSPPGASGSADTQYFGPGTRLTVL.